This paragraph covers one TCR beta chain sequence. What antigen it recognizes has not been identified. Base-call qualities are not available, and no considerably larger clone is one nucleotide away. The immunoSEQ hsTCRB kit was used to amplify TCR beta CDR3 regions from genomic DNA. An Illumina HiSeq system was used to carry out high-throughput TRB CDR3 sequencing. The source study handled its data this way. Sequencing reads were analyzed with the immunoSEQ software, and nonproductive sequences with premature stops or frame-shifts were excluded. Repertoire clonality was computed as one minus Shannon entropy normalized by log2 of the number of unique productive sequences. The table was pulled from immuneACCESS by TCRdb, which kept in-frame rearrangements only. Such tables lose some clones; where checked, under half of the loss comes from unresolved V genes, and the rest has no known cause. That table furnishes V, J and clone size, whereas the DNA furnished D and trimming. The sample profile shows tens of thousands of clones; roughly 92% of them were found once. Roughly 2% of the sample is held by the ten biggest clonotypes.

Trimming at the junction amounts to 3 bases on V and 1 base on J, and the germline ends lie 6 bases apart. From its cysteine to its phenylalanine, the CDR3 spans 13 amino acids. Left in the record is the CDR3 DNA by itself, 39 bases read in frame from the first base. Sequences KGHSH (CDR1) and LQKENI (CDR2) are obtained from the germline V gene. Selected pancreatic ductal adenocarcinoma patients had undergone surgery without neoadjuvant therapy. Peripheral blood was collected in heparin tubes, and PBMCs were isolated by histopaque density gradient and cryopreserved in about 10% DMSO. Genomic DNA was extracted from six or seven PBMC and nine or ten flash-frozen tumor specimens using the DNeasy Blood and Tissue Kit with Proteinase K and RNase treatment. The source of the sample is a study of T cells in pancreatic ductal adenocarcinoma listed by TCRdb under 2017. Looking at the study overall: To learn about the adaptive T-cell response arising naturally, investigators profiled where tumor-infiltrating CD8+ T cells, together with suppressive cells, were located within resected pancreatic ductal adenocarcinoma, how abundant they were, and what qualities they showed. Study-wide conclusions, independent of this receptor: T-cell clonality did not differ significantly between tumor and blood, with mean clonality roughly 0.11 in tumors and 0.065 to 0.085 in blood. Since most pancreatic cancer patients present with inoperable disease, the resected cohort was skewed toward the minority of patients who had early-stage disease. Compared with tumor samples, blood samples had more total productive templates and about 8-fold more unique clonotypes. Tumor versus blood clonality comparisons may be biased because tumors are enriched in CD45RO+ effector rather than naive T cells, biasing toward lower diversity.

The chain is encoded by TRBV18 joined to TRBJ1-1; TRBD1 could be the D gene, as 6 bases match. The TCR originated in a human donor with pancreatic ductal adenocarcinoma. The sample was PBMCs. The CDR3 sequence is CASSPGQNTEAFF. In nucleotides, the sequence is TGTGCCAGCTCACCGGGACAGAACACTGAAGCTTTCTTT.